This TCR beta chain is from a study of naive and memory T cell subsets. This CDR3 is 14 amino acids long. The germline V gene has CDR1 DFQATT and CDR2 SNEGSKA (reference sequence). V lost 6 bases, J lost 5 bases, and 9 bases stayed unmatched. Overnight CMV lysate stimulation of fresh PBMCs defined donor CMV status by CD4+ IFNgamma. The beta constant-region primer was an equimolar mix of two oligonucleotides covering TRBC1 and TRBC2. Four rounds of PCR amplified the ligated cDNA using nested alpha and beta constant-region primers plus SP2. Ligation attached a single-stranded oligonucleotide with a 12-nucleotide UMI and the SP2 primer to the cDNA 3' end. TCRdb itself ran the UMI-ligation and nested PCR reads through MiXCR, one entry per CDR3 protein. The sample contains about 150,000 distinct CDR3 sequences, roughly 23% of which appear only once. This clonotype turned up a few times. Its antigen is undetermined.

Study conclusions and caveats: Especially in CD8 cells, naive repertoires contained a few larger clonotypes, possibly CD45RA-re-expressing memory cells. In CD4 and CD8 cells, diversity dropped from naive through EMRA. Over 90% of naive TCR sequences appeared only once, unlike memory subsets.

The sequenced sample was naive CD4+ T cells from blood. The chain joins TRBV20-1 to TRBJ2-5; 10 bases match TRBD2. The clonotype was recovered from a human donor in good health. CDR3 region: CSAPSGRMGETQYF. CDR3 DNA sequence: TGCAGTGCCCCTAGCGGGAGAATGGGGGAGACCCAGTACTTC.